These T cell receptor beta chains were read from a single sample in a study of shared clonotypes between healthy human individuals. TCRdb's table, derived via immunoSEQ multiplex PCR, lists solely in-frame clones and lacks some. The sample lists 2 million to 2.5 million clones, about 93% occurring once. The sequenced sample consisted of naive CD8+ T cells from PBMCs. The source of these receptors is a man younger than 30 in good health. Some clones in this sample may be carry-over from other donors' samples. CDR3s include the opening cysteine and the closing phenylalanine or tryptophan. D genes are given only for firm matches. Size values are once, few and many counts, or a class for expanded clones, and some rows have none.

J gene | D gene | V gene | clone size | CDR3 protein
TRBJ2-7 | . | TRBV10-3 | . | CAISEGGYSEQYF
TRBJ2-3 | TRBD2 | TRBV9 | . | CASSAYSGRDTQYF
TRBJ1-2 | . | TRBV5-6 | once | CASSSDEVYGYTF
TRBJ1-1 | . | TRBV11-2 | . | CASSIPPPWMGGTEAFF
TRBJ1-1 | . | TRBV11-2 | once | CASSFLTGPTEAFF
TRBJ2-3 | . | TRBV7-9 | . | CASSPTGEGEVPDTQYF
TRBJ2-2 | . | TRBV27 | once | CASSPVSGPTGELFF
TRBJ1-5 | . | TRBV19 | . | CASSTGTVSNQPQHF
TRBJ2-4 | TRBD1 | TRBV4-3 | . | CASSQESLDRPMDIQYF
TRBJ2-5 | . | TRBV7-9 | . | CASSPRSDWSQYF
TRBJ2-7 | . | TRBV27 | . | CASSLIGTEEQYF
TRBJ2-7 | . | TRBV27 | once | CASSWGTLNNEQYF
TRBJ1-5 | TRBD1 | TRBV9 | . | CASSVDGTGNQPQHF
TRBJ1-5 | . | TRBV6-1 | . | CASSEEAESNQPQHF
TRBJ2-7 | . | TRBV2 | . | CASSGLNLCEQYF
TRBJ1-5 | . | TRBV9 | . | CASSSVVLFARESNQPQHF
TRBJ2-7 | . | TRBV27 | once | CASSLRYLGPYEQYF
TRBJ2-1 | TRBD2 | TRBV7-9 | . | CASSFGRGLAGEDRFF
TRBJ1-2 | TRBD1 | TRBV14 | . | CASSPKPGQGPPNYGYTF
TRBJ1-2 | . | TRBV18 | . | CASSSRDGYGYTF
TRBJ2-1 | . | TRBV11-2 | . | CASSTILLEQFF
TRBJ2-7 | TRBD1 | TRBV7-9 | . | CASSSPGQSSYEQYF
TRBJ2-7 | . | TRBV10-3 | . | CAIRVKDSYEQYF
TRBJ2-2 | TRBD2 | TRBV5-4 | . | CASSSSGSVTGELFF
TRBJ2-7 | TRBD2 | TRBV5-1 | . | CASSLYQLAGDEQYF
TRBJ2-5 | TRBD1 | TRBV28 | . | CASSLPITGAETQYF
TRBJ2-1 | TRBD1 | TRBV7-6 | . | CASSYRGLDNEQFF
TRBJ2-1 | TRBD1 | TRBV5-1 | . | CASSPRQGPNNEQFF
TRBJ1-1 | TRBD1 | TRBV7-8 | . | CASSSPGQGTPEAFF
TRBJ2-1 | . | TRBV28 | . | CASTPVGDLLDEQFF
TRBJ1-5 | . | TRBV5-6 | . | CASSLGGGTSNQPQHF